There are many counts of the clone carrying this TCR beta chain. No antigen is known for it. The second PCR ran about 6 to 11 cycles with a sample-barcoded 5' primer and J-beta primers. The authors tagged each cDNA molecule using a template-switch adaptor with 12 random nucleotides. Every sample returned 3 million or more CDR3-containing paired-end reads. Using its own MiXCR run on the 5' RACE reads, TCRdb lists one record per CDR3 protein. Of 600,000 or so distinct CDR3 sequences listed, less than 35% are singletons. The sample originates from a study of blood T cells in healthy people across ages. Findings and limits, study-wide: Measured against age, TCR beta diversity per million T cells decreased in a roughly linear manner. A greater number of naive CD4+ cells and higher diversity distinguished long-lived donors from aged donors.

This CDR3 is 15 amino acids long. Trimming at V came to 5 bases and at J to 3 bases, leaving 10 bases not matched to a gene. Looked up from germline, CDR1 is MNHEY and CDR2 is SVGAGI. This TCR was recovered from an elderly woman in good health. This chain joins TRBV6-5 and TRBJ2-7; TRBD1 matches 7 bases. The source material was blood. The CDR3: CASSRPGQSYYEQYF. CDR3 sequence (DNA): TGTGCCAGCAGTCGCCCGGGACAGAGCTACTACGAGCAGTACTTC.